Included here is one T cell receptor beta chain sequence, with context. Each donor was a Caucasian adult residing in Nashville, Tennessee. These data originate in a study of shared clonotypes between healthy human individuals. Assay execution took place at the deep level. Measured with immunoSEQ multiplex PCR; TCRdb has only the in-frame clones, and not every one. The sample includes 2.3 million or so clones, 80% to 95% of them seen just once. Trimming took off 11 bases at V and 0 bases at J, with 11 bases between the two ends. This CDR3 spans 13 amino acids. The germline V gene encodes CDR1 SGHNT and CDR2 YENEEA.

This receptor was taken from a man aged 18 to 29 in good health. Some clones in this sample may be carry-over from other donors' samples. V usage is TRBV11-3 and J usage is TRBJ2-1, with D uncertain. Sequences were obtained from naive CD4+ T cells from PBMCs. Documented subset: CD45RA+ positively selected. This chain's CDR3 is CAHWTASYNEQFF. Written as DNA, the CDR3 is TGTGCCCATTGGACCGCCTCCTACAATGAGCAGTTCTTC.